Each of the 14 T cell receptor beta chains below was sequenced from the same sample in a study of human T cells and chemical hapten exposure (dated by TCRdb to about 2021). The time point label here, explained by the study, means: pre-sensitization, week 0. Taken with the paper, the label for treatment or condition translates to: therapeutic diphenylcyclopropenone sensitization with weekly scalp DPC. The method was RACE. Reads for this sample came from a NextSeq 500. TCRdb trimmed public reads at Q25 via fastp, called clones via MiXCR and kept in-frame beta chains. Every CDR3 protein is listed once, alongside the most common genes and DNA of its rows. A total of some 360,000 distinct CDR3 sequences appear in this sample, roughly 4.6% of them only once. Just over 2.5% of the sample is taken by the ten largest. Sequences were derived from whole blood, sampled in connection with sensitization to the hapten diphenylcyclopropenone (DPC). Source of these receptors: a woman between 50 and 59 years old with alopecia areata. Some clones in this sample may be carry-over from other donors' samples.

The DNA of the CDR3 is TGTGCCAGCACTCCGAGGACTCAGTTGAACACTGAAGCTTTCTTT. It encodes CASTPRTQLNTEAFF. The rearrangement uses TRBV6-1 and TRBJ1-1; D unresolved. The CDR3 length is 15 residues. Per the germline V gene, CDR1 is MNHNS and CDR2 is SASEGT. Trimming stripped 7 bases from V and 0 bases from J, with 15 bases between.

The chain employs TRBV10-2 and TRBJ1-1; 9 bases align to TRBD1. The CDR3 runs 13 residues. After removal of 2 bases from V and 9 bases from J, the junction contained 4 bases not matched to a gene. Germline loops: CDR1 WSHSY, CDR2 SAAADI. The CDR3 here is CASSEATGGQAFF. In nucleotides, the CDR3 is TGCGCCAGCAGTGAGGCGACAGGGGGGCAAGCTTTCTTT.

A note on this clonotype: An end of the junction differs from the germline gene, which may be a read error. The chain recombines TRBV5-5 with TRBJ2-7; maybe TRBD1 (7 bases). In germline, CDR1 is SGHKS, CDR2 YYEKEE (reference sequence). The length of the CDR3 is 16 residues. The CDR3 bases are TGTGCCAGCAGCTCAACCAGCAGACAGGGAGGCTACGGGCAGTACTTC. Translated, it gives CASSSTSRQGGYGQYF.

The CDR3 sequence is CASSYGAYNTEAFF. For the CDR3, the DNA is TGTGCCAGCAGTTACGGGGCCTATAACACTGAAGCTTTCTTT. The chain couples TRBV6-5 to TRBJ1-1; weak D call: TRBD1 (5 bases). The germline V gene encodes CDR1 MNHEY and CDR2 SVGAGI. The CDR3 is 14 amino acids. With 2 bases removed from V and 2 bases from J, the gap between germline ends came to 9 bases.

The sample holds a few counts of this clonotype. The chain couples TRBV3-1 to TRBJ1-4, with D perhaps TRBD1 (5 bases). The V end was cut by 8 bases, the J end by 8 bases, with 15 bases between. Germline CDR1 LGHDT, CDR2 YNNKEL (reference sequence). CDR3 length: 13 residues. CDR3 nucleotides: TGTGCCAGCCGACACGGGGGATGGGAAAAACTGTTTTTT. Its translation is CASRHGGWEKLFF.

This clonotype came up many times. The chain employs TRBV10-3 and TRBJ2-1; 11 positions match TRBD2. The CDR3 has 16 amino acids. Germline trimming cut 2 bases from V and 9 bases from J; bases unmatched to any gene: 9. Germline V lookup: CDR1 ENHRY, CDR2 SYGVKD. In DNA, the CDR3 is TGTGCCATCAGTGAGATGGTAGCGGGAGGGGGGGGTGAGCAGTTCTTC. Encoded protein: CAISEMVAGGGGEQFF.

This clonotype was seen ten or more times. This chain links TRBV28 with TRBJ2-7; 8 nucleotides align to TRBD2. The germline gives CDR1 MDHEN, CDR2 SYDVKM. J lost 5 bases, V lost 7 bases, and 10 bases had no gene match. CDR3 length: 14 amino acids. The CDR3 protein is CASTRTSLTDEQYF. The CDR3, as DNA: TGTGCCAGCACCCGGACTAGCCTCACCGACGAGCAGTACTTC. Full variable domain (outside the CDR3, taken from reference TRBV28 and TRBJ2-7): DVKVTQSSRYLVKRTGEKVFLECVQDMDHENMFWYRQDPGLGLRLIYFSYDVKMKEKGDIPEGYSVSREKKERFSLILESASTNQTSMYLCASTRTSLTDEQYFGPGTRLTVT.

As for this clonotype: Being one base from a much bigger clone, this may be a read error. The chain links TRBV12-3 or TRBV12-4 to TRBJ1-5; possibly TRBD1 for D (5 bases). V was clipped by 8 bases and J by 7 bases, with 27 bases between them. The CDR3 is 17 residues long. CDR3 in amino acids: CASCRPGLGVRGQPQHF. CDR3 DNA: TGTGCCAGCTGCCGCCCCGGGTTAGGGGTTCGGGGACAGCCCCAGCATTTT.

This clonotype was seen at least ten times. The rearrangement joins TRBV12-3 or TRBV12-4 to TRBJ2-7; D remains ambiguous. V was shortened by 8 bases and J by 1 base, with 3 bases between the two germline ends. CDR3 length equals 10 residues. CDR3 coding DNA: TGTGCCAGCGGATCCTACGAGCAGTACTTC. Translation gives CASGSYEQYF.

This clonotype occurred a few times. The rearrangement joins TRBV28 to TRBJ2-7; D is uncertain. Per the germline V gene, CDR1 is MDHEN and CDR2 is SYDVKM. The CDR3 extends over 14 amino acids. Trimming took 4 bases from V and 1 from J, leaving 11 bases between them. CDR3 amino acids: CASSYGDLSYEQYF. CDR3 sequence (DNA): TGTGCCAGCAGTTACGGTGACTTATCCTACGAGCAGTACTTC.

In its sample, this clonotype was seen many times. The chain joins TRBV28 to TRBJ2-3; TRBD2 aligns across 11 bases. The CDR3 runs 17 residues. V lost 7 bases to trimming and J lost 2 bases; unmatched junction nucleotides: 11. The germline V gene has CDR1 MDHEN and CDR2 SYDVKM. In DNA, the CDR3 is TGTGCCAGCATCCCCTCTTTAGCGGGAGGGAACACAGATACGCAGTATTTT. The encoded protein is CASIPSLAGGNTDTQYF.

This clonotype came up a few times. The chain is built from TRBV5-1 and TRBJ1-4; D remains ambiguous. Trimming cost V 0 bases and J 8 bases, with 8 bases left between them. This CDR3 has 13 amino acids. Per germline, CDR1 SGHRS and CDR2 YFSETQ. DNA for the CDR3: TGCGCCAGCAGCTTGGACGCCGACGAAAAACTGTTTTTT. Translated: CASSLDADEKLFF.

This clonotype showed up many times. The chain recombines TRBV7-2 with TRBJ2-7; D is uncertain. Trimming shortened V by 0 bases and J by 1 base, and 4 bases separated the two germline ends. The CDR3 has 13 amino acids. Germline V gene sequence: CDR1 SGHTA, CDR2 FQGNSA. Here the CDR3 reads CASSLALSYEQYF. The CDR3 region has the DNA TGTGCCAGCAGCTTAGCCCTATCCTACGAGCAGTACTTC.

V usage is TRBV6-2 or TRBV6-3 and J usage is TRBJ2-7; 13 bases are shared with TRBD2. This CDR3 has 15 amino acids. J lost 2 bases, V lost 7 bases, and 5 bases had no gene match. The V gene's germline CDR1 is MNHEY and CDR2 SVGEGT. CDR3 sequence reads: CASTGTSGTPYEQYF. The CDR3 bases are TGTGCCAGCACCGGGACTAGCGGGACCCCCTACGAGCAGTACTTC.